This paragraph reports one T cell receptor beta chain. The antigen is undetermined. The sample is drawn from a study of cytomegalovirus exposure and HLA in healthy donors. Study-wide points: A prior analysis recorded that most TCR beta V segments were productive about 87% or about 30% of the time.

The PCR used 60 Vbeta and 13 Jbeta primers. Only in-frame clones appear in the TCRdb table, and some are missing; sequencing was by immunoSEQ multiplex PCR. The sample holds over 150,000 clones; 60% to 80% are singletons and the top ten take 2.5% to 4%. The ends lost 5 bases at V and 8 bases at J; junction bases unmatched: 5. The CDR3 runs 13 residues. The germline CDR1 and CDR2 sequences are SGHTA and FQGNSA. What was sequenced was PBMCs. This clonotype was sampled from a woman aged 25 to 39 in good health and CMV-seropositive. The chain has TRBV7-2 and TRBJ1-1; 10 nucleotides match TRBD1. This CDR3 reads CASSATGGNEAFF. For the CDR3, the DNA is TGTGCCAGCAGCGCGACAGGGGGCAACGAAGCTTTCTTT.